Presented here are 26 T cell receptor beta chains from one specimen sequenced in a study of blood T cell repertoires in COVID-19. The data were produced by immunoSEQ multiplex PCR, yet TCRdb's version contains in-frame clones alone and is incomplete. The data contain about 100,000 clones, 88% of them singletons. Sequenced: peripheral blood. The receptors come from a human donor in a cohort sampled during active COVID-19.

The chain carries TRBV6-6 and TRBJ1-1, with D possibly being TRBD1 (5 bases). Germline V gene sequence: CDR1 MNHNY, CDR2 SVGAGI (reference sequence). V was trimmed by 7 bases and J by 5 bases, leaving 14 bases between them. The CDR3 loop spans 13 amino acids. The CDR3 region is CASTLWGGTEAFF. The DNA of the CDR3 is TGTGCCAGCACCCTGTGGGGGGGAACTGAAGCTTTCTTT.

The rearrangement links TRBV2 to TRBJ2-4, with TRBD2 matching over 11 bases. The V gene's germline CDR1 is SNHLY and CDR2 FYNNEI. The CDR3 covers 18 residues. Unmatched junction bases numbered 14, after V lost 4 bases and J lost 6 bases. The CDR3 DNA sequence: TGTGCCAGCAGTGTACTAGCGGGAGAACTTGATGACCGAAACATTCAGTACTTC. Its protein is CASSVLAGELDDRNIQYF.

This rearrangement joins TRBV10-1 to TRBJ2-1; 11 bases fit TRBD2. CDR3 length: 15 residues. Per the germline V gene, CDR1 is WNHNN and CDR2 is SYGVQD (reference sequence). V was clipped by 6 bases and J by 4 bases; unmatched bases: 5. CDR3 protein: CASSPGTSGYNEQFF. The DNA of the CDR3 is TGCGCCAGCAGCCCCGGGACTAGCGGATACAATGAGCAGTTCTTC.

This chain joins TRBV7-6 and TRBJ2-5; D ambiguous. V lost 5 bases, J lost 2 bases, and 9 bases lay in between. The CDR3 is made up of 13 amino acids. CDR1 is SGHVS and CDR2 is FNYEAQ in the germline V gene. This CDR3 reads CASSPRMQETQYF. The CDR3, as DNA: TGTGCCAGCAGCCCTAGGATGCAAGAGACCCAGTACTTC.

The V call is TRBV3-1 (or the pseudogene TRBV3-2), the J call TRBJ1-5; D perhaps matches TRBD1 (6 bases). V was clipped by 1 base and J by 2 bases, with 9 bases between them. The CDR3 covers 15 residues. Germline CDR1 is LGHDT and CDR2 is YNNKEL (reference sequence). The CDR3 protein is CASSQGGGGNQPQHF. CDR3 nucleotides: TGTGCCAGCAGCCAAGGAGGGGGGGGCAATCAGCCCCAGCATTTT.

The J gene is TRBJ1-1, the V gene TRBV28; 9 positions match TRBD1. V was clipped by 3 bases and J by 11 bases; unmatched bases: 10. Germline V CDR1 and CDR2: MDHEN, SYDVKM. This CDR3 has 14 residues. CDR3 protein: CASSFRTGASRAFF. In DNA, the CDR3 is TGTGCCAGCAGTTTTCGGACAGGGGCGTCGAGGGCTTTCTTT.

The J gene is TRBJ1-4, the V gene TRBV5-6, with a tentative D call TRBD1 (5 bases). The germline V gene has CDR1 SGHDT and CDR2 YYEEEE. The CDR3 extends over 11 amino acids. The V end was cut by 3 bases, the J end by 12 bases, with 9 bases between. The chain's CDR3 is CASSSTRELFF. In nucleotides, the CDR3 is TGTGCCAGCAGCTCGACCAGGGAACTGTTTTTT.

The sample holds one count of this clone. V gene TRBV5-1 combines with J gene TRBJ2-7; TRBD1 matches 9 bases. There are 14 residues in the CDR3. CDR1 is SGHRS, CDR2 YFSETQ, per germline. With 8 bases clipped from V and 5 bases from J, the junction kept 11 bases outside the gene matches. The CDR3 here is CARTGTGNSHEQYF. CDR3 bases: TGCGCCAGGACCGGGACAGGGAATTCCCACGAGCAGTACTTC.

The chain couples TRBV4-1 to TRBJ2-5; TRBD2 might be the D (6 bases). Germline-derived CDR1 and CDR2 are MGHRA and YSYEKL. The CDR3 covers 16 residues. The germline V and J ends were trimmed by 5 bases and 3 bases, with 19 bases remaining between them. The CDR3 DNA follows: TGCGCCAGCAGCGGACGGCCCGGTGGGGGGAAAGAGACCCAGTACTTC. Its translation: CASSGRPGGGKETQYF.

V is TRBV12-3 or TRBV12-4 and J is TRBJ2-1, with D possibly matching TRBD1 (5 bases). The V end lost 5 bases, the J end lost 1 base, and 6 bases lay between the germline ends. There are 13 residues in the CDR3. The CDR3 protein is CASSQGSYNEQFF. DNA for the CDR3: TGTGCCAGCAGTCAGGGATCCTACAATGAGCAGTTCTTC.

The chain employs TRBV29-1 and TRBJ2-7; possible D gene TRBD1, 6 bases. V lost 2 bases, J lost 0 bases, and 8 bases lay in between. Germline CDR1 reads SQVTM; CDR2 reads ANQGSEA. The CDR3 has 13 residues. The CDR3 sequence is CSVERDNSYEQYF. DNA of the CDR3: TGCAGCGTTGAAAGGGACAACTCCTACGAGCAGTACTTC.

This chain links TRBV7-8 with TRBJ2-1; TRBD2 might be the D (6 bases). Germline V gives CDR1 SGHVS, CDR2 FQNEAQ. The V end lost 5 bases, the J end lost 0 bases, and 14 bases lay between the germline ends. The CDR3 is made up of 16 amino acids. In nucleotides, the CDR3 is TGTGCCAGCAGCGCCGACCTAGCGAGCTCCTACAATGAGCAGTTCTTC. Amino acids: CASSADLASSYNEQFF.

This chain joins TRBV7-2 and TRBJ2-3; TRBD2 agrees at 10 bases. This CDR3 region has 14 residues. Germline CDR1 and CDR2: SGHTA and FQGNSA. The ends lost 6 bases at V and 2 bases at J; junction bases unmatched: 2. The CDR3 loop is CASRLAGPTDTQYF. DNA of the CDR3: TGTGCCAGCAGACTAGCGGGGCCCACAGATACGCAGTATTTT.

This clone was counted once. The rearrangement joins TRBV10-3 to TRBJ1-1; tentative D call: TRBD1 (6 bases). V gave up 5 bases and J gave up 1 base, with 11 bases separating them. This CDR3 region has 14 residues. From germline, CDR1 is ENHRY and CDR2 SYGVKD. CDR3 sequence: CAISTQQGNTEAFF. The CDR3 DNA reads as TGTGCCATCAGTACTCAACAGGGGAACACTGAAGCTTTCTTT.

This clone was seen a single time. The CDR3 spells CASSFSTNTGELFF. Written as DNA, the CDR3 is TGTGCCAGCAGCTTCTCTACGAACACCGGGGAGCTGTTTTTT. The chain employs TRBV7-3 and TRBJ2-2; no clear D gene. The CDR3 loop spans 14 amino acids. The V gene lost 3 bases and the J gene lost 0 bases, with 5 bases spanning the gap. In germline, CDR1 is SGHTA, CDR2 FQGTGA.

The CDR3 spells CASSQVARSLSTNEKLFF. DNA of the CDR3: TGTGCCAGCAGCCAAGTCGCCCGGAGCCTTTCAACTAATGAAAAACTGTTTTTT. The J gene is TRBJ1-4, the V gene TRBV3-1 (or the pseudogene TRBV3-2); D ambiguous. The CDR3 totals 18 residues. Germline V CDR1 and CDR2: LGHDT, YNNKEL (reference sequence). The V gene lost 1 base and the J gene lost 0 bases, with 15 bases spanning the gap.

The J gene is TRBJ2-1, the V gene TRBV6-5, with a tentative D call TRBD2 (6 bases). From germline, CDR1 is MNHEY and CDR2 SVGAGI. This CDR3 is 12 amino acids long. Trimming stripped 6 bases from V and 10 bases from J, with 13 bases between. The CDR3 loop reads CASSTGGREQFF. The CDR3 region has the DNA TGTGCCAGCAGCACCGGGGGAAGGGAGCAGTTCTTC.

V and J are TRBV5-4 and TRBJ2-1; D is unclear. The CDR3 is 15 residues long. Germline values: CDR1 SGHNT, CDR2 YYREEE (reference sequence). Trimming removed 2 bases at V and 3 bases at J, with 12 bases between. The CDR3 bases are TGTGCCAGCAGCTTTAGCCAATACTTCTACAATGAGCAGTTCTTC. Protein: CASSFSQYFYNEQFF.

The genes are TRBV5-1 and TRBJ2-5; 12 bases fit TRBD2. The CDR3 length is 16 residues. The germline CDR1 and CDR2 sequences are SGHRS and YFSETQ. V dropped 4 bases and J dropped 1; count of bases not matched to a gene: 5. The CDR3 protein is CASSQGLAGTQETQYF. The CDR3 bases are TGCGCCAGCAGCCAAGGACTAGCGGGGACCCAAGAGACCCAGTACTTC.

CDR3 in DNA: TGTGCCAGCAGTACCGGGACAAGGGGGAGCTACGAGCAGTACTTC. Its translation is CASSTGTRGSYEQYF. The V gene is TRBV6-5, the J gene TRBJ2-7; possible D gene TRBD1, 6 bases. The ends were cut back, 5 bases at V and 3 bases at J, with 17 bases in the middle. Germline V gives CDR1 MNHEY, CDR2 SVGAGI. The CDR3 has 15 amino acids.

The rearrangement joins TRBV6-5 to TRBJ1-1; D unclear. Germline values: CDR1 MNHEY, CDR2 SVGAGI. V was trimmed by 3 bases and J by 5 bases, leaving 10 bases between them. The CDR3 extends over 13 amino acids. Here the CDR3 DNA reads TGTGCCAGCAGTTATAGCCGATCAACTGAAGCTTTCTTT. It codes for CASSYSRSTEAFF.

The chain has TRBV3-1 (or the pseudogene TRBV3-2) and TRBJ2-1; 9 positions agree with TRBD2. Germline CDR1 and CDR2: LGHDT and YNNKEL (reference sequence). The CDR3 contains 17 residues. J was trimmed by 6 bases and V by 1 base; bases with no gene match: 10. Here the CDR3 reads CASSQVPSGTRFNEQFF. The CDR3, as DNA: TGTGCCAGCAGCCAAGTCCCTAGCGGGACAAGATTCAATGAGCAGTTCTTC.

This clone occurred a few times. Here the CDR3 DNA reads TGTGCCAGCAGTGTTGGGCAGGGCCATCAGCCCCAGCATTTT. Its protein is CASSVGQGHQPQHF. The chain employs TRBV2 and TRBJ1-5, with a tentative D call TRBD1 (5 bases). Germline CDR1 reads SNHLY; CDR2 reads FYNNEI. This CDR3 has 14 residues. Trimming took 4 bases from V and 5 from J, leaving 12 bases between them.

The V and J genes are TRBV2 and TRBJ2-3, with D possibly TRBD2 on 6 matching bases. CDR1 SNHLY and CDR2 FYNNEI come from the germline V gene. The V end was cut by 3 bases, the J end by 4 bases, with 14 bases between. CDR3 size: 15 residues. The CDR3 DNA sequence: TGTGCCAGCAGTGACGGGGGAACGAGGGCAGATACGCAGTATTTT. Protein product: CASSDGGTRADTQYF.

The V gene is TRBV7-3, the J gene TRBJ2-3; D possibly corresponds to TRBD2 (6 bases). The CDR3 length is 15 residues. The V gene's germline CDR1 is SGHTA and CDR2 FQGTGA. Trimming stripped 5 bases from V and 0 bases from J, with 12 bases between. CDR3 in amino acids: CASSRPGTSTDTQYF. CDR3 nucleotide sequence: TGTGCCAGCAGCCGCCCAGGGACTAGCACAGATACGCAGTATTTT.

This clone was seen once. The rearrangement joins TRBV5-6 to TRBJ2-2; D is ambiguous. The V gene lost 2 bases and the J gene lost 5 bases, with 7 bases spanning the gap. Germline CDR1 and CDR2: SGHDT and YYEEEE. The CDR3 extends over 13 amino acids. The CDR3 protein is CASSFPGTGELFF. For the CDR3, the DNA is TGTGCCAGCAGCTTTCCGGGTACCGGGGAGCTGTTTTTT.